A selection of T cell receptor beta chains follows, all from one sample in a study of blood T cell repertoires in COVID-19. The data were produced by immunoSEQ multiplex PCR, yet TCRdb's version contains in-frame clones alone and is incomplete. The table records fewer than 200,000 clones, approximately 85% of them present only once. Specimen: peripheral blood. These receptors were obtained from a man aged 60 to 75 who had recovered from COVID-19. Each CDR3 is given with its conserved first and last residue. The D gene is left open where the match is weak. Part of the rows lack a size; the others show once, few, many or a class for expanded clones.

cdr3_nt cdr3_aa d_call j_call v_call clone_size
TGTGCCTGGAGTGCCCAAATAGCGGGGGGCGCCTACGAGCAGTACTTC CAWSAQIAGGAYEQYF TRBD2 TRBJ2-7 TRBV30 NA
TGTGCCAGCAGTTACGACAGGGCGTACGAGCAGTACTTC CASSYDRAYEQYF TRBD1 TRBJ2-7 TRBV6-5 NA
TGTGCCAGCAGCCATAACCAGGGAGGATTGAACACTGAAGCTTTCTTT CASSHNQGGLNTEAFF NA TRBJ1-1 TRBV5-4 NA
TGTGCCAGCAGTTTGGGGGGGCTCGAGCAGTACTTC CASSLGGLEQYF NA TRBJ2-7 TRBV6-2/TRBV6-3 NA
TGTGCCAGCAGTTACGATCGCAGGGGATATGGCTACACCTTC CASSYDRRGYGYTF NA TRBJ1-2 TRBV6-5 NA
TGTGCCAGCAGTTACTCGCTCCGGGGACTAAGAGAGACCCAGTACTTC CASSYSLRGLRETQYF TRBD2 TRBJ2-5 TRBV6-5 NA
TGCGCCAGCAGCCAAGTTCCAGGGGCGGACAATCAGCCCCAGCATTTT CASSQVPGADNQPQHF NA TRBJ1-5 TRBV4-1 NA
TGTGCCAGCAGCTCCGTCCGACAGGCTCAGTACTTC CASSSVRQAQYF NA TRBJ2-7 TRBV11-2 NA
TGTGCCAGCAGCGTAGGACTAGCGGGGGCCTCCTACAATGAGCAGTTCTTC CASSVGLAGASYNEQFF TRBD2 TRBJ2-1 TRBV9 NA
TGTGCCAGCAGCTTAGAAGGGGATTCACCCCTCCACTTT CASSLEGDSPLHF NA TRBJ1-6 TRBV11-2 many
TGTGCCAGCAGTCCGTGGACAGAGAATCAGCCCCAGCATTTT CASSPWTENQPQHF NA TRBJ1-5 TRBV6-5 NA
TGTGCCAGCAGCGTAGACCCGGGACTAGACCTCGGGGAGCAGTTCTTC CASSVDPGLDLGEQFF TRBD2 TRBJ2-1 TRBV9 NA
TGCGCCAGCAGACTGAGCCGTGGTAATGAAAAACTGTTTTTT CASRLSRGNEKLFF NA TRBJ1-4 TRBV5-1 NA
TGTGCCAGCAGCTTAGGGACTACAGATACGCAGTATTTT CASSLGTTDTQYF NA TRBJ2-3 TRBV7-3 NA
TGTGCCAGCAGCCCCGCCAGTCGGCAGGTACGGCAGTATTTT CASSPASRQVRQYF NA TRBJ2-3 TRBV16 few
TGTGCCGAAGGGGGGGAGAACACCGGGGAGCTGTTTTTT CAEGGENTGELFF NA TRBJ2-2 TRBV6-5 NA
TGTGCCAGCAGCCAAGAAGATGGAGCGGGACAGGAGACCTATAACTATGGCTACACCTTC CASSQEDGAGQETYNYGYTF TRBD1 TRBJ1-2 TRBV4-2 NA
TGTGCCAGCAGTTACGGGGACAGGGGAACTGGAAACACCATATATTTT CASSYGDRGTGNTIYF TRBD1 TRBJ1-3 TRBV6-5 NA
TGTGCCAGCAGTAGCGACAGCGCCTTCTCTGGAAACACCATATATTTT CASSSDSAFSGNTIYF NA TRBJ1-3 TRBV2 NA
TGTGCCAGCAGCCGCGGGGGGGGGCAGGTCCGCTACACCTTC CASSRGGGQVRYTF NA TRBJ1-2 TRBV13 once
TGTGCCTGGAGTTCGACGGGAGTAAGTGGCACTGAAGCTTTCTTT CAWSSTGVSGTEAFF NA TRBJ1-1 TRBV30 NA
TGCGCCAGCAGCTTTCTTACGGGACTGGGGGGTGAGCAGTACTTC CASSFLTGLGGEQYF NA TRBJ2-7 TRBV5-1 NA
TGTGCCAGCAGCTTAGCCTCAGGTGCAACTAATGAAAAACTGTTTTTT CASSLASGATNEKLFF NA TRBJ1-4 TRBV7-9 NA
TGTGCCAGTTCGGAACAGGAACTCAATGAGCAGTTCTTC CASSEQELNEQFF NA TRBJ2-1 TRBV2 NA
TGCGCCAGCAGCCAACCTGGCCAGGGGAACACCGGGGAGCTGTTTTTT CASSQPGQGNTGELFF NA TRBJ2-2 TRBV4-3 once
TGCGCCAGCAGCTTGGGAGGGACAGGGGATCAGCCCCAGCATTTT CASSLGGTGDQPQHF TRBD1 TRBJ1-5 TRBV5-1 NA
TGTGCCAGTAGTATCAGCCGGGACAGATATCGGCAGCCCCAGCATTTT CASSISRDRYRQPQHF TRBD1 TRBJ1-5 TRBV19 NA
TGTGCCAGCAGCAACCCCCCCGAGTTGGGGCAGGCTTTCTTT CASSNPPELGQAFF NA TRBJ1-1 TRBV21-1 NA
TGTGCCAGCAGTTACACGCGGGGACTCCAAGAGACCCAGTACTTC CASSYTRGLQETQYF NA TRBJ2-5 TRBV6-6 NA